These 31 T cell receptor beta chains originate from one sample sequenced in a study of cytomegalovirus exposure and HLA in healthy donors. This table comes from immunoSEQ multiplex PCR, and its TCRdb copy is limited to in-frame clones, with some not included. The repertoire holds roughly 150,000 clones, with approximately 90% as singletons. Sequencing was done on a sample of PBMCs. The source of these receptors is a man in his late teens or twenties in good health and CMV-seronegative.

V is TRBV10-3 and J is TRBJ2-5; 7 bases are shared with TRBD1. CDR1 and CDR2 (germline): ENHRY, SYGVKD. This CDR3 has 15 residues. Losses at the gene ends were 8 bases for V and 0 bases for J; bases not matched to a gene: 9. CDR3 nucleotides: TGTGCCATCTCATCCGGGACAGAAAACCAAGAGACCCAGTACTTC. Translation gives CAISSGTENQETQYF.

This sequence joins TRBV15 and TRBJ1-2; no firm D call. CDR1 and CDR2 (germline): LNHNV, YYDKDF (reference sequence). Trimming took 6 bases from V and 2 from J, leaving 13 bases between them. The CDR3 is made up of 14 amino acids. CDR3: CATRPSSLNYGYTF. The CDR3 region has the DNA TGTGCCACCAGACCATCCTCTCTAAACTATGGCTACACCTTC.

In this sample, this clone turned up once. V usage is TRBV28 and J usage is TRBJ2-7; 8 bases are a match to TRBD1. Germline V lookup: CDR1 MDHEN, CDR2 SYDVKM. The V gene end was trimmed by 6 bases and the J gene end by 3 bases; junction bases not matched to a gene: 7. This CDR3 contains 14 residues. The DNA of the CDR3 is TGTGCCAGCAGCACCAGGGACAGGTTCTACGAGCAGTACGTC. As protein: CASSTRDRFYEQYV.

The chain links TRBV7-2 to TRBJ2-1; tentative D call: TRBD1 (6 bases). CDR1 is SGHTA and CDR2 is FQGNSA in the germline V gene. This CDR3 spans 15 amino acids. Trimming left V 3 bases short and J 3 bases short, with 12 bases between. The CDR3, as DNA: TGTGCCAGCAGCTTCTATACAGGGAGCTACAATGAGCAGTTCTTC. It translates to CASSFYTGSYNEQFF. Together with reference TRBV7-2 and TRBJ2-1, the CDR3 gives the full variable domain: GAGVSQSPSNKVTEKGKDVELRCDPISGHTALYWYRQSLGQGLEFLIYFQGNSAPDKSGLPSDRFSAERTGGSVSTLTIQRTQQEDSAVYLCASSFYTGSYNEQFFGPGTRLTVL.

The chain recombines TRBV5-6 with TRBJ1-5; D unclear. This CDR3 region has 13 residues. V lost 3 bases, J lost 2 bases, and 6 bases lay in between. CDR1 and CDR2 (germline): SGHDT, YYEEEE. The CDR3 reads CASSSYGNQPQHF. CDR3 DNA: TGTGCCAGCAGCTCGTATGGCAATCAGCCCCAGCATTTT.

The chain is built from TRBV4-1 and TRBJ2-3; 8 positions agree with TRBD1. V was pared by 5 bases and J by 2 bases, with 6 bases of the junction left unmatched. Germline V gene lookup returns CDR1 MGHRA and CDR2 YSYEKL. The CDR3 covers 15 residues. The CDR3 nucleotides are TGCGCCAGCAGCTCCGGACAGGGAGACACAGATACGCAGTATTTT. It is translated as CASSSGQGDTDTQYF.

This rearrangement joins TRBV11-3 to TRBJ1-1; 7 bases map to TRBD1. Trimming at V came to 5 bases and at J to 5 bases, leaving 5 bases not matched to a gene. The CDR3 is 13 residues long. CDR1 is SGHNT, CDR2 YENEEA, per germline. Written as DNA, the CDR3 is TGTGCCAGCAGCGGGACAGTGTGGACTGAAGCTTTCTTT. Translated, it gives CASSGTVWTEAFF.

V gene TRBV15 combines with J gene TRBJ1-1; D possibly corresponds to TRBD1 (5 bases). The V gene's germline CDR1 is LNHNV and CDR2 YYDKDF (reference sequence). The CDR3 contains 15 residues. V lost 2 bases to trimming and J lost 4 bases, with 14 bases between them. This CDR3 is CATSRSREESTEAFF. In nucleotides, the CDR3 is TGTGCCACCAGCAGATCCAGGGAGGAGAGCACTGAAGCTTTCTTT.

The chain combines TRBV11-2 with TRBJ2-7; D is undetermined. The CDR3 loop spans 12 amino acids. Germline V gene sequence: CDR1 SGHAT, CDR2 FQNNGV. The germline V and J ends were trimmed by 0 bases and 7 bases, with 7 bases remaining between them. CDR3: CASSLDRVEQYF. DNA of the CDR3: TGTGCCAGCAGCTTAGACCGGGTGGAGCAGTACTTC.

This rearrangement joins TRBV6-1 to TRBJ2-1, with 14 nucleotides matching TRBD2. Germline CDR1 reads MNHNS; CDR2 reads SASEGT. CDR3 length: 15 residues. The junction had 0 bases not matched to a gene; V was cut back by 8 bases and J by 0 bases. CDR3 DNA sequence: TGTGCCAGCGGGACTAGCGGGGGCTCCTACAATGAGCAGTTCTTC. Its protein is CASGTSGGSYNEQFF.

The DNA for the CDR3 is TGCGCCAGCAGCTCCTCACCTACAGGGGAGGAAAAACTGTTTTTT. Amino acids: CASSSSPTGEEKLFF. V is TRBV5-1 and J is TRBJ1-4, with 7 bases aligning to TRBD1. Germline V CDR1 and CDR2: SGHRS, YFSETQ. CDR3 size: 15 residues. J was trimmed by 8 bases and V by 3 bases; bases with no gene match: 10.

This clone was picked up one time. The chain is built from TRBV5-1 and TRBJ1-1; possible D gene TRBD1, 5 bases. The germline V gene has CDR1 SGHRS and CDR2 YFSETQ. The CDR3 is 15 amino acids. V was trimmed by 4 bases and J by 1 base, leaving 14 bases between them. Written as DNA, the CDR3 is TGCGCCAGCAGCGGGGGGACTCCACCGAACACTGAAGCTTTCTTT. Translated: CASSGGTPPNTEAFF.

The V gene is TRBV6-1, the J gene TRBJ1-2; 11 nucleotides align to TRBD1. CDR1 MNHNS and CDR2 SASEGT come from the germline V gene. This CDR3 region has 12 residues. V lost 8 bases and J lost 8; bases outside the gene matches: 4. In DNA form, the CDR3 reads TGTGCCAGCGGGACAGGGGGAGGCGGCTACACCTTC. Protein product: CASGTGGGGYTF.

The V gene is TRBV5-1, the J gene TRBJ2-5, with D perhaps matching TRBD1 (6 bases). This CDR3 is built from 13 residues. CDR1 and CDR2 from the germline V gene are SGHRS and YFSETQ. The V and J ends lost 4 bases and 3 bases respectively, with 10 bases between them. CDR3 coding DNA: TGCGCCAGCAGCAGGCCAGGGGAAGAGACCCAGTACTTC. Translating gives CASSRPGEETQYF.

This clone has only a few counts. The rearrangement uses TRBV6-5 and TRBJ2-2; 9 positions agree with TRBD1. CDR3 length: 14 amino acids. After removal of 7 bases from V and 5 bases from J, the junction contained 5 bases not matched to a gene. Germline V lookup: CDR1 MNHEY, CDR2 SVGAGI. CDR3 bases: TGTGCCAGCACACAGGGGGCGAGGACCGGGGAGCTGTTTTTT. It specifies CASTQGARTGELFF.

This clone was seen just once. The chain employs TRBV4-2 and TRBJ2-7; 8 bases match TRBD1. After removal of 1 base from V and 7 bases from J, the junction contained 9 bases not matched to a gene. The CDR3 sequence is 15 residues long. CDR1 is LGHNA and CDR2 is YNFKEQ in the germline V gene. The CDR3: CASSQAPGGAEEQYF. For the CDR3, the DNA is TGTGCCAGCAGCCAAGCGCCAGGGGGCGCGGAGGAGCAGTACTTC.

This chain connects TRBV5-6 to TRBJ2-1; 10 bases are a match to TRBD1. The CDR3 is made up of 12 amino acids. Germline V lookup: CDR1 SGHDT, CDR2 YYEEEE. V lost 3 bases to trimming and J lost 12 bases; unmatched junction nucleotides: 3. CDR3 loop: CASSSDRGRQFF. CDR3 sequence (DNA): TGTGCCAGCAGCTCCGACAGGGGGCGGCAGTTCTTC.

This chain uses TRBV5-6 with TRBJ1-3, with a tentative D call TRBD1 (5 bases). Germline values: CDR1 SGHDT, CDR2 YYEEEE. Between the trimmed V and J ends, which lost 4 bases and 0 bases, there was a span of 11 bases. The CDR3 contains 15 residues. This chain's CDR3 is CASSRDFSSGNTIYF. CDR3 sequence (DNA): TGTGCCAGCAGCCGGGACTTTAGCTCTGGAAACACCATATATTTT.

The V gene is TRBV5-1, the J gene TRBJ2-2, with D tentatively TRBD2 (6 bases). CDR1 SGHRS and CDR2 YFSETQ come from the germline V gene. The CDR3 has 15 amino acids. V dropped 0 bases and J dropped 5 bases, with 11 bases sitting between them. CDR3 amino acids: CASSLGTGGTGELFF. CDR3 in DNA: TGCGCCAGCAGCTTGGGAACAGGAGGGACCGGGGAGCTGTTTTTT.

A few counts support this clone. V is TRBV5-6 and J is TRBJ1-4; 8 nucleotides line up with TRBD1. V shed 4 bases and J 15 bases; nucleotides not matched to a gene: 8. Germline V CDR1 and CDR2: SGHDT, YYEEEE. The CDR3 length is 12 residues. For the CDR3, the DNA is TGTGCCAGCAGCAGCGGACAGGGATATTTGTTTTTT. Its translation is CASSSGQGYLFF. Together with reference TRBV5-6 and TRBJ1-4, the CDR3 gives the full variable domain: DAGVTQSPTHLIKTRGQQVTLRCSPKSGHDTVSWYQQALGQGPQFIFQYYEEEERQRGNFPDRFSGHQFPNYSSELNVNALLLGDSALYLCASSSGQGYLFFGSGTQLSVL.

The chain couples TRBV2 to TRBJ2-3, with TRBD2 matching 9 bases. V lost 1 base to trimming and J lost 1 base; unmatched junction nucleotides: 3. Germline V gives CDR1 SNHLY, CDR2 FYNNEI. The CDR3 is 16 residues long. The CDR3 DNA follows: TGTGCCAGCAGTGAAGAGACTAGCGGTCGCACAGATACGCAGTATTTT. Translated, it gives CASSEETSGRTDTQYF.

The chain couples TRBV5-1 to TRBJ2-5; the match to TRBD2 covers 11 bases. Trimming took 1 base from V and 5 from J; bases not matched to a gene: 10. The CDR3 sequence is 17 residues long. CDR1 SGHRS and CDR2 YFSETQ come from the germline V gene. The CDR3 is CASSLLAGGPNPETQYF. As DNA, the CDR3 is TGCGCCAGCAGCTTGCTAGCGGGGGGCCCGAATCCGGAGACCCAGTACTTC.

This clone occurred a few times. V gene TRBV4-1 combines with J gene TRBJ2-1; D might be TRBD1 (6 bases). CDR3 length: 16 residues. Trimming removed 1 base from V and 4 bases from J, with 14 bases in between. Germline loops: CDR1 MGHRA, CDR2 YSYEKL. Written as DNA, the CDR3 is TGCGCCAGCAGCCAAGCATCCGGGACACTATACAATGAGCAGTTCTTC. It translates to CASSQASGTLYNEQFF.

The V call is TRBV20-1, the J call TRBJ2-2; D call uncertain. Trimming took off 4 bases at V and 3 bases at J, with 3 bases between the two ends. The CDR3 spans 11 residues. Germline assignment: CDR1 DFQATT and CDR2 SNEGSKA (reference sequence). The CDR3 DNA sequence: TGCAGTGCTACAGACACCGGGGAGCTGTTTTTT. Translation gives CSATDTGELFF.

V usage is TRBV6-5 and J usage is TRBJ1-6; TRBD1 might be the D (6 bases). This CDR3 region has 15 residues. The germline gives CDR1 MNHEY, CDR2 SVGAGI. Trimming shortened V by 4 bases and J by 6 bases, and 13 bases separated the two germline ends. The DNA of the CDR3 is TGTGCCAGCAGTTCCGGACAGCGCTTTAATTCACCCCTCCACTTT. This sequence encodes CASSSGQRFNSPLHF.

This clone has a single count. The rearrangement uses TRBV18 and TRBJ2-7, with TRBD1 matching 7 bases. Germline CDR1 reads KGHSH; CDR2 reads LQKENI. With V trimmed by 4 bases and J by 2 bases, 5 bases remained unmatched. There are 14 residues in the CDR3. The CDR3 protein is CASSQGQITYEQYF. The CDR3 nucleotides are TGTGCCAGCTCACAGGGACAGATCACCTACGAGCAGTACTTC.

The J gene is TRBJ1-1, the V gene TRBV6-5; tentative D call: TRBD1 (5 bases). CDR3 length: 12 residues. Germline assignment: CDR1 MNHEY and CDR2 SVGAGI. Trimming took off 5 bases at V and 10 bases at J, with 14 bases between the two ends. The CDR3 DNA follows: TGTGCCAGCAGTGACAGACCCGGCCCAGCTTTCTTT. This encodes CASSDRPGPAFF.

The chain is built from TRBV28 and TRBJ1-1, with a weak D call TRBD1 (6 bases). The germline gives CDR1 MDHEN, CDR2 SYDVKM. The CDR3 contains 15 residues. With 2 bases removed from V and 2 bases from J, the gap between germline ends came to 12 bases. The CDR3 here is CASSLKTGGNTEAFF. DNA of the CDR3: TGTGCCAGCAGTTTAAAGACAGGAGGTAACACTGAAGCTTTCTTT. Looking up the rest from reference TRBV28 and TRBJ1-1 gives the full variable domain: DVKVTQSSRYLVKRTGEKVFLECVQDMDHENMFWYRQDPGLGLRLIYFSYDVKMKEKGDIPEGYSVSREKKERFSLILESASTNQTSMYLCASSLKTGGNTEAFFGQGTRLTVV.

The CDR3: CASTLGRVGSYEQYF. CDR3 DNA: TGTGCCAGCACCCTCGGGAGGGTCGGTTCCTACGAGCAGTACTTC. J is TRBJ2-7 and V is TRBV6-6; 8 bases align to TRBD2. The CDR3 extends over 15 amino acids. V shed 7 bases and J 1 base; nucleotides not matched to a gene: 9. Germline values: CDR1 MNHNY, CDR2 SVGAGI (reference sequence).

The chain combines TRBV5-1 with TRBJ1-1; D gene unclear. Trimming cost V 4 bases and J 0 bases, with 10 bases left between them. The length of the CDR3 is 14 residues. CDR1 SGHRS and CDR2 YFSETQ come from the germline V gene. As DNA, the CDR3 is TGCGCCAGCAGCCCCGGGGTACTGAACACTGAAGCTTTCTTT. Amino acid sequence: CASSPGVLNTEAFF.

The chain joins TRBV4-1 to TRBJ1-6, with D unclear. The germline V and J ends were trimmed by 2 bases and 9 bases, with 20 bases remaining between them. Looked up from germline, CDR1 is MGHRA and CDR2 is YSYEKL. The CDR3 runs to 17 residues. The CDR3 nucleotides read TGCGCCAGCAGCCAACCAACCCGCGGGGTATTAGGTTCACCCCTCCACTTT. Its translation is CASSQPTRGVLGSPLHF.